This TCR beta chain originates from a study of identical twins. Whole-study results and caveats: Invariant MAIT and iNKT cells are populations that could partly confound zero-insertion analyses. Sequences that were beta out-of-frame showed weaker excess twin sharing.

Many counts were recorded for this clonotype. The antigen is undetermined. A single record per CDR3 protein comes from TCRdb applying MiXCR to the 5' RACE reads. The table shows about 260,000 distinct CDR3 sequences, with 7% occurring only once. The J segment lost 9 bases and the V segment lost 4 bases, leaving 21 bases of the junction unmatched. The CDR3 extends over 17 amino acids. Per germline, CDR1 SQVTM and CDR2 ANQGSEA. These data were also reused for a study on yellow fever vaccine responses in identical twins.

The V call is TRBV29-1, the J call TRBJ2-3; TRBD1 aligns across 8 bases. The TCR sequence derives from a woman younger than 35 in good health. Input material: memory (CD45RO+) T cells sorted from blood. DNA for the CDR3: TGCAGCGTTGGGGATCGGGACAGGCTCGATTCAGTAGCCACGCAGTATTTT. As protein: CSVGDRDRLDSVATQYF.